The rows below give T cell receptor beta chains drawn from one sample of a study of T cell repertoires in cytomegalovirus infection. TCRdb re-analysed the reads in MiXCR, keeping a single row per CDR3 protein. The table lists around 170,000 distinct CDR3 sequences, more than 15% of them singletons. Material: CD8+ T cells from PBMCs. The receptors were gathered from a human donor in good health (CMV status not recorded). Some clones in this sample may be carry-over from other donors' samples. Both conserved end residues are part of each CDR3. D genes are given only for firm matches. Clone size is not always given. Where it is, it says once, few, many or a class for expanded clones.

clone size: NA
J gene: TRBJ2-5
D gene: TRBD2
V gene: TRBV6-6
CDR3 protein: CARSYGTVAGGRETQYF
CDR3 DNA: TGTGCCCGCAGTTACGGGACGGTAGCGGGGGGCAGGGAGACCCAGTACTTC

clone size: NA
J gene: TRBJ2-7
D gene: NA
V gene: TRBV7-9
CDR3 protein: CASSGPRDSYEQYF
CDR3 DNA: TGTGCCAGCAGCGGGCCCCGGGACTCCTACGAGCAGTACTTC

clone size: few
J gene: TRBJ1-2
D gene: TRBD1
V gene: TRBV11-1
CDR3 protein: CASSLGLTSNRGGYTF
CDR3 DNA: TGTGCCAGCAGCCTCGGCCTAACCAGCAACAGGGGTGGCTACACCTTC

clone size: few
J gene: TRBJ2-7
D gene: TRBD2
V gene: TRBV6-2/TRBV6-3
CDR3 protein: CASSYSATSGGFSYEQYF
CDR3 DNA: TGTGCCAGCAGTTACTCAGCGACTAGCGGGGGGTTCTCCTACGAGCAGTACTTC

clone size: few
J gene: TRBJ2-1
D gene: TRBD1
V gene: TRBV10-1
CDR3 protein: CASSELTGRGNNEQFF
CDR3 DNA: TGCGCCAGCAGTGAACTGACAGGGAGAGGGAACAATGAGCAGTTCTTC

clone size: few
J gene: TRBJ2-5
D gene: TRBD2
V gene: TRBV7-9
CDR3 protein: CASSSSGGGEETQYF
CDR3 DNA: TGTGCCAGCAGCTCTAGCGGGGGCGGTGAGGAGACCCAGTACTTC

clone size: NA
J gene: TRBJ2-7
D gene: TRBD2
V gene: TRBV7-2
CDR3 protein: CASSSTSGGAREQYF
CDR3 DNA: TGTGCCAGCAGCTCCACTAGCGGGGGGGCCCGGGAGCAGTACTTC

clone size: NA
J gene: TRBJ2-5
D gene: NA
V gene: TRBV28
CDR3 protein: CASSPVYETQYF
CDR3 DNA: TGTGCCAGCAGCCCCGTGTATGAGACCCAGTACTTC

clone size: NA
J gene: TRBJ2-7
D gene: TRBD2
V gene: TRBV7-6
CDR3 protein: CASSPPGTSGNEQYF
CDR3 DNA: TGTGCCAGCAGCCCCCCCGGGACTAGCGGGAACGAGCAGTACTTC

clone size: few
J gene: TRBJ1-6
D gene: TRBD1
V gene: TRBV20-1
CDR3 protein: CSAISNRDRNSPLHF
CDR3 DNA: TGCAGTGCTATTTCGAACCGGGACAGAAATTCACCCCTCCACTTT

clone size: NA
J gene: TRBJ1-4
D gene: TRBD1
V gene: TRBV6-1
CDR3 protein: CASRGQWDEKLFF
CDR3 DNA: TGTGCCAGCAGGGGACAGTGGGATGAAAAACTGTTTTTT

clone size: NA
J gene: TRBJ1-2
D gene: NA
V gene: TRBV4-3
CDR3 protein: CASSQDIFTGHLNYGYTF
CDR3 DNA: TGCGCCAGCAGCCAAGATATTTTTACAGGGCACCTTAACTATGGCTACACCTTC

clone size: NA
J gene: TRBJ2-1
D gene: NA
V gene: TRBV7-6
CDR3 protein: CASSLAWSGASYNEQFF
CDR3 DNA: TGTGCCAGCAGCTTAGCGTGGTCGGGAGCCAGCTACAATGAGCAGTTCTTC

clone size: few
J gene: TRBJ2-7
D gene: NA
V gene: TRBV6-1
CDR3 protein: CASRRQDYEQYF
CDR3 DNA: TGTGCCAGCAGGCGACAGGACTACGAGCAGTACTTC

clone size: few
J gene: TRBJ2-1
D gene: NA
V gene: TRBV15
CDR3 protein: CATSIIGSPYNEQFF
CDR3 DNA: TGTGCCACCAGCATTATTGGGAGCCCCTACAATGAGCAGTTCTTC

clone size: few
J gene: TRBJ2-7
D gene: NA
V gene: TRBV7-2
CDR3 protein: CASTQGRGTHEQYF
CDR3 DNA: TGTGCCAGCACCCAAGGGAGGGGGACCCACGAGCAGTACTTC

clone size: NA
J gene: TRBJ2-3
D gene: NA
V gene: TRBV14
CDR3 protein: CASSLGTTSTDTQYF
CDR3 DNA: TGTGCCAGCAGCCTCGGGACAACTAGCACAGATACGCAGTATTTT

clone size: NA
J gene: TRBJ2-7
D gene: TRBD2
V gene: TRBV7-2
CDR3 protein: CASSYPGGLAGFEQYF
CDR3 DNA: TGTGCCAGCAGTTATCCGGGAGGACTAGCGGGGTTCGAGCAGTACTTC

clone size: NA
J gene: TRBJ1-1
D gene: NA
V gene: TRBV20-1
CDR3 protein: CSAKGDGDTEAFF
CDR3 DNA: TGCAGTGCTAAGGGGGACGGGGACACTGAAGCTTTCTTT

clone size: many
J gene: TRBJ1-5
D gene: NA
V gene: TRBV7-8
CDR3 protein: CASGQPQHF
CDR3 DNA: TGTGCCTCAGGGCAGCCCCAGCATTTT

clone size: few
J gene: TRBJ1-1
D gene: NA
V gene: TRBV7-9
CDR3 protein: CASSLGEAMNTEAFF
CDR3 DNA: TGTGCCAGCAGTCTCGGAGAGGCTATGAACACTGAAGCTTTCTTT

clone size: NA
J gene: TRBJ1-5
D gene: TRBD1
V gene: TRBV28
CDR3 protein: CASSTNRGLNQPQHF
CDR3 DNA: TGTGCCAGCAGCACCAACAGGGGCCTCAATCAGCCCCAGCATTTT

clone size: few
J gene: TRBJ2-1
D gene: TRBD2
V gene: TRBV7-2
CDR3 protein: CASSLEGLAGEQFF
CDR3 DNA: TGTGCCAGCAGCTTAGAGGGGCTAGCGGGTGAGCAGTTCTTC

clone size: few
J gene: TRBJ2-1
D gene: NA
V gene: TRBV11-1
CDR3 protein: CASSATGNYNEQFF
CDR3 DNA: TGTGCCAGCAGCGCTACAGGGAATTACAATGAGCAGTTCTTC

clone size: NA
J gene: TRBJ2-5
D gene: TRBD2
V gene: TRBV6-2/TRBV6-3
CDR3 protein: CASSQRETETQYF
CDR3 DNA: TGTGCCAGCAGCCAGCGGGAGACCGAGACCCAGTACTTC

clone size: few
J gene: TRBJ2-7
D gene: TRBD1
V gene: TRBV5-1
CDR3 protein: CASSARQGNYEQYF
CDR3 DNA: TGTGCCAGCAGCGCCCGACAGGGGAACTACGAGCAGTACTTC

clone size: many
J gene: TRBJ1-1
D gene: NA
V gene: TRBV4-1
CDR3 protein: CASSQDRGNTEAFF
CDR3 DNA: TGCGCCAGCAGCCAAGATCGGGGGAACACTGAAGCTTTCTTT

clone size: NA
J gene: TRBJ2-7
D gene: TRBD1
V gene: TRBV7-6
CDR3 protein: CVSSPGTGLTYEQYF
CDR3 DNA: TGTGTCAGCAGTCCCGGGACAGGGTTGACCTACGAGCAGTACTTC

clone size: few
J gene: TRBJ1-1
D gene: NA
V gene: TRBV6-6
CDR3 protein: CASTFIYNTEAFF
CDR3 DNA: TGTGCCAGCACTTTCATCTACAACACTGAAGCTTTCTTT

clone size: few
J gene: TRBJ1-2
D gene: NA
V gene: TRBV19
CDR3 protein: CASSMQDAYGYTF
CDR3 DNA: TGTGCCAGTAGTATGCAGGACGCCTATGGCTACACCTTC

clone size: many
J gene: TRBJ1-1
D gene: TRBD1
V gene: TRBV12-3/TRBV12-4
CDR3 protein: CASRVQGANTEAFF
CDR3 DNA: TGTGCCAGCAGGGTCCAGGGGGCAAACACTGAAGCTTTCTTT

clone size: few
J gene: TRBJ2-7
D gene: NA
V gene: TRBV7-2
CDR3 protein: CASSLGVSSYEQYF
CDR3 DNA: TGTGCCAGCAGCTTAGGGGTTTCCTCCTACGAGCAGTACTTC

clone size: few
J gene: TRBJ2-7
D gene: TRBD1
V gene: TRBV7-8
CDR3 protein: CASRGQGTSYEQYF
CDR3 DNA: TGTGCCAGCAGAGGACAGGGGACTTCCTACGAGCAGTACTTC

clone size: NA
J gene: TRBJ1-5
D gene: NA
V gene: TRBV28
CDR3 protein: CASSLAQYNQPQHF
CDR3 DNA: TGTGCCAGCAGTTTGGCACAGTATAATCAGCCCCAGCATTTT

clone size: NA
J gene: TRBJ2-4
D gene: NA
V gene: TRBV7-8
CDR3 protein: CASSLSTSTGFKNIQYF
CDR3 DNA: TGTGCCAGCAGCTTATCGACCTCGACGGGGTTCAAAAACATTCAGTACTTC

clone size: few
J gene: TRBJ2-7
D gene: TRBD1
V gene: TRBV7-2
CDR3 protein: CASSLGDRTYEQYF
CDR3 DNA: TGTGCCAGCAGCTTAGGGGACAGAACGTACGAGCAGTACTTC

clone size: NA
J gene: TRBJ1-1
D gene: NA
V gene: TRBV10-3
CDR3 protein: CAISESDSNTEAFF
CDR3 DNA: TGTGCCATCAGTGAGTCGGATTCGAACACTGAAGCTTTCTTT

clone size: NA
J gene: TRBJ1-4
D gene: NA
V gene: TRBV28
CDR3 protein: CASSRQFNEKLFF
CDR3 DNA: TGTGCCAGCAGTCGACAGTTTAATGAAAAACTGTTTTTT

clone size: NA
J gene: TRBJ1-2
D gene: NA
V gene: TRBV14
CDR3 protein: CASSQERQGLYGYTF
CDR3 DNA: TGTGCCAGCAGCCAAGAACGTCAGGGACTCTATGGCTACACCTTC

clone size: NA
J gene: TRBJ2-1
D gene: NA
V gene: TRBV6-2/TRBV6-3
CDR3 protein: CASSYEVTSYNEQFF
CDR3 DNA: TGTGCCAGCAGTTACGAAGTAACCTCCTACAATGAGCAGTTCTTC

clone size: NA
J gene: TRBJ2-7
D gene: NA
V gene: TRBV12-3/TRBV12-4
CDR3 protein: CASSFGHTQVPEHF
CDR3 DNA: TGTGCCAGCAGTTTTGGCCATACACAGGTTCCGGAGCACTTC

clone size: few
J gene: TRBJ2-2
D gene: NA
V gene: TRBV14
CDR3 protein: CASSQWSANTGELFF
CDR3 DNA: TGTGCCAGCAGCCAATGGTCCGCGAACACCGGGGAGCTGTTTTTT

clone size: few
J gene: TRBJ2-1
D gene: NA
V gene: TRBV7-9
CDR3 protein: CASSPQGPSSYNEQFF
CDR3 DNA: TGTGCCAGCAGCCCCCAGGGGCCAAGCTCCTACAATGAGCAGTTCTTC

clone size: NA
J gene: TRBJ1-6
D gene: NA
V gene: TRBV28
CDR3 protein: CASSLLSGGNSPLHF
CDR3 DNA: TGTGCCAGCAGTTTATTGTCCGGCGGTAATTCACCCCTCCACTTT

clone size: NA
J gene: TRBJ1-1
D gene: NA
V gene: TRBV29-1
CDR3 protein: CSVEGIDDTEAFF
CDR3 DNA: TGCAGCGTTGAAGGAATCGATGACACTGAAGCTTTCTTT

clone size: few
J gene: TRBJ2-3
D gene: NA
V gene: TRBV15
CDR3 protein: CATSRGRGADTQYF
CDR3 DNA: TGTGCCACCAGCAGAGGAAGGGGGGCAGATACGCAGTATTTT

clone size: NA
J gene: TRBJ2-7
D gene: NA
V gene: TRBV13
CDR3 protein: CASSLGDFYEQYF
CDR3 DNA: TGTGCCAGCAGCTTAGGGGACTTCTACGAGCAGTACTTC

clone size: few
J gene: TRBJ1-1
D gene: NA
V gene: TRBV12-3/TRBV12-4
CDR3 protein: CASRGARVNPEAFF
CDR3 DNA: TGTGCCAGCAGGGGGGCTAGGGTCAACCCTGAAGCTTTCTTT

clone size: NA
J gene: TRBJ2-3
D gene: NA
V gene: TRBV7-3
CDR3 protein: CASSPIGAITDTQYF
CDR3 DNA: TGTGCCAGCAGCCCAATAGGGGCGATCACAGATACGCAGTATTTT

clone size: NA
J gene: TRBJ2-7
D gene: NA
V gene: TRBV15
CDR3 protein: CATSRGTPYEQYF
CDR3 DNA: TGTGCCACCAGCCGGGGCACCCCCTACGAGCAGTACTTC

clone size: few
J gene: TRBJ2-1
D gene: TRBD2
V gene: TRBV7-3
CDR3 protein: CASSPSTSGRTNEQFF
CDR3 DNA: TGTGCCAGCAGCCCCTCAACTAGCGGGAGGACGAATGAGCAGTTCTTC

clone size: NA
J gene: TRBJ2-1
D gene: NA
V gene: TRBV4-1
CDR3 protein: CASSLLVTYNEQFF
CDR3 DNA: TGCGCCAGCTCGTTACTTGTCACCTACAATGAGCAGTTCTTC

clone size: few
J gene: TRBJ2-7
D gene: TRBD2
V gene: TRBV7-8
CDR3 protein: CASSESSASGYEQYF
CDR3 DNA: TGTGCCAGCAGTGAAAGTAGTGCTAGCGGCTACGAGCAGTACTTC

clone size: few
J gene: TRBJ2-1
D gene: TRBD2
V gene: TRBV20-1
CDR3 protein: CSATSYGGRRSEQFF
CDR3 DNA: TGCAGTGCTACCAGTTACGGGGGGAGGAGGAGTGAGCAGTTCTTC

clone size: NA
J gene: TRBJ2-2
D gene: NA
V gene: TRBV7-8
CDR3 protein: CASSLVLGGNTGELLF
CDR3 DNA: TGTGCCAGCAGCTTAGTACTCGGAGGGAACACCGGGGAGCTGCTTTTT

clone size: NA
J gene: TRBJ2-1
D gene: NA
V gene: TRBV11-2
CDR3 protein: CASSYLVHNEQFF
CDR3 DNA: TGTGCCAGCAGCTACTTAGTCCACAATGAGCAGTTCTTC

clone size: few
J gene: TRBJ2-3
D gene: NA
V gene: TRBV6-2/TRBV6-3
CDR3 protein: CASSPSGMDTQYF
CDR3 DNA: TGTGCCAGCAGCCCCTCCGGGATGGATACGCAGTATTTT

clone size: few
J gene: TRBJ1-1
D gene: TRBD1
V gene: TRBV29-1
CDR3 protein: CSVHRGRIEAFF
CDR3 DNA: TGCAGCGTCCACAGGGGGCGGATTGAAGCTTTCTTT

clone size: many
J gene: TRBJ1-1
D gene: NA
V gene: TRBV11-2
CDR3 protein: CASSLTQVNTEAFF
CDR3 DNA: TGTGCCAGCAGCTTAACGCAGGTGAACACTGAAGCTTTCTTT

clone size: few
J gene: TRBJ1-1
D gene: NA
V gene: TRBV19
CDR3 protein: CASSTSDLNTEAFF
CDR3 DNA: TGTGCCAGTAGTACCTCAGATTTGAACACTGAAGCTTTCTTT